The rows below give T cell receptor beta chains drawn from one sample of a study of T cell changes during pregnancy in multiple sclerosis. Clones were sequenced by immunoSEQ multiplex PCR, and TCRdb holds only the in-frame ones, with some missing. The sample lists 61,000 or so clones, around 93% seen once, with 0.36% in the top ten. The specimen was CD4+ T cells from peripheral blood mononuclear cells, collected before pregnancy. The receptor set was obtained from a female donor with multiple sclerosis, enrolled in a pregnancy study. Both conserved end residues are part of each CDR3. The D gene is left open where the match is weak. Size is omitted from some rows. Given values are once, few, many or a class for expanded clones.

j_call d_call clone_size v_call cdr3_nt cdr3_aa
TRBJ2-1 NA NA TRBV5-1 TGCGCCAGCAGCTTACCGGTCTACAATGAGCAGTTCTTC CASSLPVYNEQFF
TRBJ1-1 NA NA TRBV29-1 TGCAGCGTTAGGGGCAGCTTGACTGAAGCTTTCTTT CSVRGSLTEAFF
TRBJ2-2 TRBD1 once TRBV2 TGTGCCAGCAGGCCCGGGACAGTAGTAGGCGGGGAGCTGTTTTTT CASRPGTVVGGELFF
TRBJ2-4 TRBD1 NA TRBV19 TGTGCCAGTAGTATAGGGGGACAGGGCCTAAAAAACATTCAGTACTTC CASSIGGQGLKNIQYF
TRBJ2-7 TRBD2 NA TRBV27 TGTGCCAGCGTTAGCGGGAGCACCAACGAGCAGTACTTC CASVSGSTNEQYF
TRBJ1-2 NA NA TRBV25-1 TGTGCCAGCAGTGCGACAGGCATTTACTATGGCTACACCTTC CASSATGIYYGYTF
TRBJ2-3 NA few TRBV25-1 TGTGCCAGCAGCAGACTAGTCTCGGGAGATACGCAGTATTTT CASSRLVSGDTQYF
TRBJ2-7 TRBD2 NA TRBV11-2 TGTGCCAGCAGCATAGCGGGGACACCGACCTACGAGCAGTACTTC CASSIAGTPTYEQYF
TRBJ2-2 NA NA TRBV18 TGTGCCAGCTCCCAATTGCCGAGGGGGTCGGACACCGGGGAGCTGTTTTTT CASSQLPRGSDTGELFF
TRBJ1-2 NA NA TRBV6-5 TGTGCCAGCAGTTACCAGGGGCGGAGTGGCTACACCTTC CASSYQGRSGYTF
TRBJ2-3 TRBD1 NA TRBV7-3 TGTGCCAGCAGGGCACTGGGACAGCACACAGATACGCAGTATTTT CASRALGQHTDTQYF
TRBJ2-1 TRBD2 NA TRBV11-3 TGTGCCAGCAGCTCCCCAAACCGGGAGGCCGGCTCCTACAATGAGCAGTTCTTC CASSSPNREAGSYNEQFF
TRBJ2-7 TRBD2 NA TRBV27 TGTGCCAGCAGTTTATCGGGCGGGAGGGCCTCCTACGAGCAGTACTTC CASSLSGGRASYEQYF
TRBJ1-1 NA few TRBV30 TGTGCCTGGAGTGTAGAAGGGGGCACTGAAGCTTTCTTT CAWSVEGGTEAFF
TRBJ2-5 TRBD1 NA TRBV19 TGTGCCAGTAGTCTGGTGTTAAGGGACAGGGGTCGACAAGAGACCCAGTACTTC CASSLVLRDRGRQETQYF
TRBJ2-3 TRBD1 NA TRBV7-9 TGTGCCAGCAGCAAACTAGGGACAGGGATAAACACAGATACGCAGTATTTT CASSKLGTGINTDTQYF
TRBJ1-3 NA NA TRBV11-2 TGTGCCAGCAGCCCCCTAGGGGGTGTGGGATCTGGAAACACCATATATTTT CASSPLGGVGSGNTIYF
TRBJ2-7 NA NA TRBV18 TGTGCCAGCTCACCAGTTCAAGCGGCAAGCTCCTACGAGCAGTACTTC CASSPVQAASSYEQYF
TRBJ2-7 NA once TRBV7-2 TGTGCCAGCAGCTTCTTAGACTACGAGCAGTACTTC CASSFLDYEQYF
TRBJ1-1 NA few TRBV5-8 TGTGCCAGCAGCTTGGAGTTCCAGGATGAAGCTTTCTTT CASSLEFQDEAFF
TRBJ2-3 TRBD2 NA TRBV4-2 TGTGCCAGCAGCCAGGGACTAGCGGGATTATGGTCGGCCAAAAGCACAGATACGCAGTATTTT CASSQGLAGLWSAKSTDTQYF
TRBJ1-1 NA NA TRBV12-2 TGTGCAAGGGGGGCCTCGGAGACTGAAGCTTTCTTT CARGASETEAFF
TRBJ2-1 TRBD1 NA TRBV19 TGTGCCAGACTTTTTCGCCTCGGGACAGAGGTATACAATGAGCAGTTCTTC CARLFRLGTEVYNEQFF
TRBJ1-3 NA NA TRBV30 TGTGCCTGGAGTGTATTTCACGGGACAATCCCCAACACCATATATTTT CAWSVFHGTIPNTIYF
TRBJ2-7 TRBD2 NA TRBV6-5 TGTGCCAGCAGACTCGGGACTAGCGCCTACGAGCAGTACTTC CASRLGTSAYEQYF
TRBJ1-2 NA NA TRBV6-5 TGTGCCAGCAGTCGCGACAGGATATCTAACTATGGCTACACCTTC CASSRDRISNYGYTF
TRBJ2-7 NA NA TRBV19 TGTGCCAGTAGCCGACATGAGCTATCCTACGAGCAGTACTTC CASSRHELSYEQYF
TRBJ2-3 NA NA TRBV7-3 TGTGCCAGCAGCTTAACTAGCGGAGGGGGCACAGATACGCAGTATTTT CASSLTSGGGTDTQYF
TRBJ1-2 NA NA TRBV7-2 TGTGCCAGCAGCTTAGGAGGGCAGAGGCACTATGGCTACACCTTC CASSLGGQRHYGYTF
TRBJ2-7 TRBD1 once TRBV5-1 TGCGCCAGCAGCCTCGACAGGGGGCCTCGCGAGCAGTACTTC CASSLDRGPREQYF
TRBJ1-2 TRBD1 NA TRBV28 TGTGCCACCTTGGGACAGGGGGCGGGCGGCTATGGCTACACCTTC CATLGQGAGGYGYTF
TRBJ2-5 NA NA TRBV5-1 TGCGCCAGCAGCCGTACATATCAAGAGACCCAGTACTTC CASSRTYQETQYF
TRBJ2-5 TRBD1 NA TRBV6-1 TGTGCCAGCAGTGATCGGTGGGGGACAGGGGGCATGAAGACCCAGTACTTC CASSDRWGTGGMKTQYF
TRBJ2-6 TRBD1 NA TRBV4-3 TGCGCCAGCAGCCAAGCACAGGGGACAGGGGCCAACGTCCTGACTTTC CASSQAQGTGANVLTF
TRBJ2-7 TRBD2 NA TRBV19 TGTGCCAGTAGTTCAACCCCTAGCGGGACGAGCTCCTACGAGCAGTACTTC CASSSTPSGTSSYEQYF
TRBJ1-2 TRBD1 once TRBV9 TGTGCCAGCAGCGCCCTGTGGGGACAGGGCCATGGCTACACCTTC CASSALWGQGHGYTF
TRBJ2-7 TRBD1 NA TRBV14 TGTGCCAGCAGCCAAGCCGGGACAGGGTCCGAGCAGTACTTC CASSQAGTGSEQYF
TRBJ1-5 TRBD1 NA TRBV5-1 TGCGCCAGCAGCCCCGGGACAGGGGACGATCAGCCCCAGCATTTT CASSPGTGDDQPQHF
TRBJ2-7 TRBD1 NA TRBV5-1 TGCGCCAGCAGCTTGGCGGGGGACAGGGCTTTGGACGAGCAGTACTTC CASSLAGDRALDEQYF
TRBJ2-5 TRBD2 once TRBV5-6 TGTGCCAGCAGCTCTCCGGGACTAGCGGACGGAGAGACCCAGTACTTC CASSSPGLADGETQYF